The rows below give T cell receptor beta chains drawn from one sample of a study of PD-1 blockade in mismatch repair-deficient tumors. Here immunoSEQ multiplex PCR was the method, and the copy in TCRdb shows in-frame clones only, minus some. The table shows about 35,000 clones, with about 85% occurring only once. The starting material was PBMCs, obtained around 6 weeks after starting pembrolizumab. The source is an adult with mismatch repair-deficient cancer. Both conserved end residues are part of each CDR3. A D gene is named only where the DNA matches it firmly. Only some rows state a clone size, as once, few, many or a class for expanded clones.

>TRBV5-1|-|TRBJ2-7|-
CASSWGVQQYF
TGCGCCAGCAGCTGGGGGGTTCAGCAGTACTTC
>TRBV11-3|-|TRBJ2-1|-
CASSLVAVGSSYNEQFF
TGTGCCAGCAGCTTAGTCGCCGTCGGGAGCTCCTACAATGAGCAGTTCTTC
>TRBV14|TRBD2|TRBJ2-7|-
CASSHWREAYEQYF
TGTGCCAGCAGCCATTGGCGGGAGGCGTACGAGCAGTACTTC
>TRBV6-1|TRBD1|TRBJ2-7|-
CASVGQYSQHEQYF
TGTGCCAGCGTGGGACAGTATAGCCAACACGAGCAGTACTTC
>TRBV30|-|TRBJ1-1|-
CAWSVITKLAMNTEAFF
TGTGCCTGGAGTGTAATTACCAAGCTAGCCATGAACACTGAAGCTTTCTTT
>TRBV28|-|TRBJ1-5|-
CASSLRGSNQPQHF
TGTGCCAGCAGTTTAAGAGGGAGCAATCAGCCCCAGCATTTT
>TRBV29-1|-|TRBJ2-5|few
CSVERQETQYF
TGCAGCGTGGAAAGACAGGAGACCCAGTACTTC
>TRBV10-3|TRBD2|TRBJ2-7|-
CAISDYPGLAGGPQDYEQYF
TGTGCCATCAGTGATTATCCGGGACTAGCGGGAGGGCCACAGGACTACGAGCAGTACTTC
>TRBV19|TRBD1|TRBJ2-3|-
CASTGTADTQYF
TGTGCCAGTACTGGGACAGCAGATACGCAGTATTTT
>TRBV12-5|-|TRBJ2-3|-
CASGSAGLFTDTQYF
TGTGCTAGTGGCTCTGCGGGACTCTTCACAGATACGCAGTATTTT
>TRBV5-1|TRBD1|TRBJ2-3|-
CASSGQGGTDTQYF
TGCGCCAGCAGCGGACAGGGGGGCACAGATACGCAGTATTTT
>TRBV19|TRBD2|TRBJ2-3|-
CASTSYRDYNTDTQYF
TGTGCCAGTACCTCCTACCGGGACTATAACACAGATACGCAGTATTTT
>TRBV4-1|TRBD2|TRBJ2-1|-
CASSPPQLAGGGEQFF
TGCGCCAGCAGCCCACCCCAGCTAGCGGGAGGGGGCGAGCAGTTCTTC
>TRBV7-9|TRBD2|TRBJ2-1|once
CASSWGTSGRHPSYNEQFF
TGTGCCAGCAGCTGGGGGACTAGCGGGAGGCACCCCTCCTACAATGAGCAGTTCTTC
>TRBV21-1|-|TRBJ1-1|-
CASTKGGTEAFF
TGTGCCAGCACCAAGGGGGGGACTGAAGCTTTCTTT
>TRBV2|-|TRBJ2-7|few
CASSELPPGEQYF
TGTGCCAGCAGTGAACTTCCTCCCGGCGAGCAGTACTTC
>TRBV11-2|TRBD2|TRBJ2-2|-
CASSLEAGGVRWELFF
TGTGCCAGCAGCTTAGAGGCGGGGGGTGTGCGCTGGGAGCTGTTTTTT
>TRBV5-1|-|TRBJ1-1|-
CASSLEGTQGAFF
TGCGCCAGCAGCTTGGAGGGCACACAGGGAGCTTTCTTT
>TRBV5-4|-|TRBJ2-3|-
CASSGLAGLTDTQYF
TGTGCCAGCAGCGGGCTGGCGGGCCTCACAGATACGCAGTATTTT